This passage covers 21 T cell receptor beta chains from one sample sequenced in a study of CD8+ T cells in alopecia areata. cDNA reverse transcribed from extracted RNA served as the sequencing template. Generated by immunoSEQ multiplex PCR, the TCRdb table keeps only in-frame clones and is missing some. The repertoire includes some 200,000 clones, about three fifths of them detected once, and more than 5.5% sits in the top ten. Treatment indicated: oral pan-JAK inhibitor, 5-10 mg twice daily. This sample comprised CD4+ T cells sorted from blood, obtained at week 24, from a patient treated with tofacitinib. Every receptor here comes from a human donor with alopecia areata.

This clone occurred a few times. The V and J genes are TRBV18 and TRBJ2-1; 10 bases line up with TRBD1. V lost 4 bases to trimming and J lost 4 bases; unmatched junction nucleotides: 4. This CDR3 has 15 residues. Germline V gene sequence: CDR1 KGHSH, CDR2 LQKENI. CDR3 in amino acids: CASSLRTGGYNEQFF. DNA of the CDR3: TGTGCCAGCTCACTACGGACAGGGGGTTACAATGAGCAGTTCTTC. Drawing the rest from reference TRBV18 and TRBJ2-1, the complete variable domain is NAGVMQNPRHLVRRRGQEARLRCSPMKGHSHVYWYRQLPEEGLKFMVYLQKENIIDESGMPKERFSAEFPKEGPSILRIQQVVRGDSAAYFCASSLRTGGYNEQFFGPGTRLTVL.

The chain recombines TRBV29-1 with TRBJ2-7; 7 nucleotides align to TRBD1. From germline, CDR1 is SQVTM and CDR2 ANQGSEA. J was trimmed by 3 bases and V by 7 bases; bases with no gene match: 6. CDR3 length: 12 residues. The CDR3 nucleotides are TGCAGCGGGACTTCAGGGGGCTACGAGCAGTACTTC. Protein product: CSGTSGGYEQYF.

This clone was found a few times. V and J are TRBV27 and TRBJ1-5, with TRBD1 matching 7 bases. Looked up from germline, CDR1 is MNHEY and CDR2 is SMNVEV (reference sequence). J gave up 2 bases and V 0 bases, and 4 bases lay outside the gene matches. The CDR3 runs to 16 residues. The DNA for the CDR3 is TGTGCCAGCAGTTTATCGTATACAGGGGGCAATCAGCCCCAGCATTTT. Residues: CASSLSYTGGNQPQHF.

This clone was seen a handful of times. The chain is built from TRBV2 and TRBJ2-7; the match to TRBD1 covers 7 bases. Trimming cost V 5 bases and J 3 bases; bases outside gene matches: 4. CDR3 length: 13 amino acids. Germline V CDR1 and CDR2: SNHLY, FYNNEI. In DNA, the CDR3 is TGTGCCAGCAGTAGACAGGGTGGCTACGAGCAGTACTTC. It encodes CASSRQGGYEQYF.

The V call is TRBV5-1, the J call TRBJ2-7, with unresolved D. V lost 4 bases to trimming and J lost 2 bases, with 13 bases between them. Germline CDR1 and CDR2: SGHRS and YFSETQ. This CDR3 contains 14 residues. CDR3 DNA: TGCGCCAGCAGCCACGATCCGCTCGCCTACGAGCAGTACTTC. Protein sequence: CASSHDPLAYEQYF.

The chain employs TRBV28 and TRBJ1-5; perhaps TRBD1 as D (6 bases). CDR1 MDHEN and CDR2 SYDVKM come from the germline V gene. The CDR3 is made up of 15 amino acids. The germline V and J ends were trimmed by 7 bases and 0 bases, with 13 bases remaining between them. Written as DNA, the CDR3 is TGTGCCAGCATTCGACAGGCTTATAGCAATCAGCCCCAGCATTTT. It encodes CASIRQAYSNQPQHF. Complete variable domain (other parts from reference TRBV28 and TRBJ1-5): DVKVTQSSRYLVKRTGEKVFLECVQDMDHENMFWYRQDPGLGLRLIYFSYDVKMKEKGDIPEGYSVSREKKERFSLILESASTNQTSMYLCASIRQAYSNQPQHFGDGTRLSIL.

The chain recombines TRBV6-5 with TRBJ1-1; 9 nucleotides agree with TRBD1. This CDR3 comprises 11 residues. Germline CDR1 reads MNHEY; CDR2 reads SVGAGI. The V segment lost 6 bases and the J segment 11 bases; nucleotides outside the gene matches: 4. The CDR3: CASSGTGHAFF. The CDR3 bases are TGTGCCAGCAGCGGGACAGGGCATGCTTTCTTT.

The rearrangement joins TRBV28 to TRBJ2-5; D gene unclear. Germline V gene lookup returns CDR1 MDHEN and CDR2 SYDVKM. The V end was cut by 2 bases, the J end by 1 base, with 8 bases between. This CDR3 is built from 14 residues. CDR3: CASSLATSQETQYF. The CDR3 DNA sequence: TGTGCCAGCAGTTTAGCGACAAGCCAAGAGACCCAGTACTTC.

The sample holds a few counts of this clone. The V gene is TRBV5-6, the J gene TRBJ2-2, with 11 bases that match TRBD2. Germline CDR1 SGHDT, CDR2 YYEEEE. This CDR3 has 14 residues. With V trimmed by 6 bases and J by 5 bases, 3 bases remained unmatched. CDR3 DNA sequence: TGTGCCAGCATGGGACTAGCGGAAACCGGGGAGCTGTTTTTT. Protein: CASMGLAETGELFF.

This clone has just a few counts. The chain uses TRBV25-1 and TRBJ2-7; either TRBD1 or TRBD2 may fit D (5 bases each). CDR1 is MGHDK and CDR2 is SYGVNS in the germline V gene. Trimming pared 6 bases from V and 7 bases from J, leaving 16 bases between. CDR3 length: 13 amino acids. This chain's CDR3 is CASSRDVQGEQYF. The CDR3 DNA sequence: TGTGCCAGCAGCCGGGACGTCCAGGGTGAGCAGTACTTC.

This clone was counted a few times. The rearrangement links TRBV5-1 to TRBJ2-2; D is ambiguous. CDR1 and CDR2 from the germline V gene are SGHRS and YFSETQ. V was shortened by 1 base and J by 1 base, with 8 bases between the two germline ends. This CDR3 contains 15 residues. CDR3 protein: CASSLSSGNTGELFF. In nucleotides, the CDR3 is TGCGCCAGCAGCTTGTCGTCGGGGAACACCGGGGAGCTGTTTTTT. Full variable domain (rest looked up from reference TRBV5-1 and TRBJ2-2): KAGVTQTPRYLIKTRGQQVTLSCSPISGHRSVSWYQQTPGQGLQFLFEYFSETQRNKGNFPGRFSGRQFSNSRSEMNVSTLELGDSALYLCASSLSSGNTGELFFGEGSRLTVL.

This chain joins TRBV5-1 and TRBJ2-3; the D is unclear. Germline V lookup: CDR1 SGHRS, CDR2 YFSETQ. There are 11 residues in the CDR3. Deletions cut 6 bases from V and 3 bases from J, with 5 bases between. In nucleotides, the CDR3 is TGCGCCAGCACGGAGACAGATACGCAGTATTTT. Translating it yields CASTETDTQYF.

The table lists this clone with a few counts. V gene TRBV30 combines with J gene TRBJ2-3; 12 bases align to TRBD1. V lost 4 bases and J lost 6; bases outside the gene matches: 5. The CDR3 sequence is 14 residues long. Germline-derived CDR1 and CDR2 are GTSNPN and SVGIG (reference sequence). In nucleotides, the CDR3 is TGTGCCTGGACCGGGACAGGGGGCTCCGATACGCAGTATTTT. It encodes CAWTGTGGSDTQYF.

The J gene is TRBJ1-5, the V gene TRBV30; the D gene is possibly TRBD1 (6 bases). CDR3 size: 13 residues. The V and J ends lost 5 bases and 4 bases respectively, with 12 bases between them. Germline V gene sequence: CDR1 GTSNPN, CDR2 SVGIG (reference sequence). The CDR3 DNA follows: TGTGCCTGGGAGGGAGGGGGGAATCAGCCCCAGCATTTT. Encoded protein: CAWEGGGNQPQHF.

V usage is TRBV4-1 and J usage is TRBJ1-1; 10 bases fit TRBD1. Unmatched junction bases numbered 8, after V lost 1 base and J lost 9 bases. Germline V gene data show CDR1 as MGHRA and CDR2 as YSYEKL. This CDR3 is built from 15 residues. The CDR3 spells CASSQVPGQGGQAFF. The CDR3 nucleotides are TGCGCCAGCAGCCAAGTTCCCGGACAGGGGGGCCAAGCTTTCTTT.

The gene calls are TRBV30 and TRBJ2-5; D remains ambiguous. CDR1 is GTSNPN and CDR2 is SVGIG in the germline V gene (reference sequence). This CDR3 is 10 amino acids long. Deletions cut 5 bases from V and 7 bases from J, with 8 bases between. CDR3 loop: CAWGSGTQYF. In nucleotides, the CDR3 is TGTGCCTGGGGTTCAGGGACCCAGTACTTC.

The rearrangement joins TRBV28 to TRBJ2-3; tentative D call: TRBD1 (6 bases). The CDR3 length is 15 residues. Trimming stripped 5 bases from V and 6 bases from J, with 18 bases between. Germline lookup yields CDR1 MDHEN and CDR2 SYDVKM. The CDR3: CASSGGGFRLDTQYF. Here the CDR3 DNA reads TGTGCCAGCAGTGGGGGCGGTTTCCGTTTGGATACGCAGTATTTT.

In this sample, this clone turned up once. V is TRBV28 and J is TRBJ2-2; no reliable D call. Per germline, CDR1 MDHEN and CDR2 SYDVKM. Trimming left V 8 bases short and J 8 bases short, with 9 bases between. The CDR3 is 11 amino acids. CDR3 amino acids: CASFRTGELFF. The CDR3 region has the DNA TGTGCCAGCTTCCGTACTGGGGAGCTGTTTTTT.

The chain uses TRBV29-1 and TRBJ1-1, with a tentative D call TRBD1 (5 bases). The CDR3 spans 14 residues. Trimming cost V 6 bases and J 4 bases, with 18 bases left between them. CDR1 is SQVTM, CDR2 ANQGSEA, per germline. The CDR3 protein is CSVAFRPGGTEAFF. CDR3 nucleotide sequence: TGCAGCGTGGCCTTCAGGCCCGGGGGCACTGAAGCTTTCTTT.

This clone occurred a few times. This rearrangement joins TRBV5-6 to TRBJ1-2, with D perhaps matching TRBD1 (5 bases). Per germline, CDR1 SGHDT and CDR2 YYEEEE. The length of the CDR3 is 16 residues. V was pared by 0 bases and J by 4 bases, with 16 bases between. The CDR3 region is CASSLDAGLRLYGYTF. CDR3 sequence (DNA): TGTGCCAGCAGCTTGGATGCGGGGCTTCGACTCTATGGCTACACCTTC.

This clone was picked up a small number of times. The rearrangement uses TRBV10-3 and TRBJ2-5, with a tentative D call TRBD2 (5 bases). The CDR3 has 16 amino acids. Germline assignment: CDR1 ENHRY and CDR2 SYGVKD. The V and J ends lost 0 bases and 1 base respectively, with 12 bases between them. CDR3 coding DNA: TGTGCCATCAGTGAGTCTGAAACCCGGGGCCAAGAGACCCAGTACTTC. This translates into CAISESETRGQETQYF.